This is a list of T cell receptor beta chains from one sample in a study of T cell changes during pregnancy in multiple sclerosis. TCRdb's copy holds only in-frame clones and misses some; the assay was immunoSEQ multiplex PCR. The data show roughly 93,000 clones, with about 92% seen just once and roughly 2.3% held by the top ten. Specimen: peripheral blood, collected after pregnancy. These TCRs come from a female donor in good health, enrolled as a control in a pregnancy study. CDR3s include the opening cysteine and the closing phenylalanine or tryptophan. A D gene is named only where the DNA matches it firmly. Clone size is stated in some rows and not others, as once, few, many or a class when expanded.

J gene | V gene | D gene | clone size | CDR3 DNA | CDR3 protein
TRBJ1-1 | TRBV5-1 | . | . | TGCGCCAGCAGCTTGGGTTCGCGGGGGCACCTGAACACTGAAGCTTTCTTT | CASSLGSRGHLNTEAFF
TRBJ2-2 | TRBV7-8 | TRBD1 | . | TGTGCCAGCAGCCCCGGACAGGGGGGAAACGGGGAGCTGTTTTTT | CASSPGQGGNGELFF
TRBJ2-3 | TRBV6-4 | TRBD2 | once | TGTGCCAGCAGTAACTCGAGCGGGGAGGGTCGTACGCAGTATTTT | CASSNSSGEGRTQYF
TRBJ2-7 | TRBV28 | TRBD2 | . | TGTGCCAGCAGACCACTAGCGGGAGTTTCAGGCGAGCAGTACTTC | CASRPLAGVSGEQYF
TRBJ2-7 | TRBV6-6 | TRBD2 | . | TGTGCCAGCAGTTCCGGACTAGCCCTATTTACCTACGAGCAGTACTTC | CASSSGLALFTYEQYF
TRBJ1-1 | TRBV6-1 | . | . | TGTGCCAGCAGGGGGACTGGCGGGGTCACTGAAGCTTTCTTT | CASRGTGGVTEAFF
TRBJ1-3 | TRBV11-1 | . | . | TGTGCCAGCAGCAAGGGACTCTCTGGAAACACCATATATTTT | CASSKGLSGNTIYF
TRBJ1-5 | TRBV4-2 | . | . | TGTGCCAGCAGCGAAGGGCCGTCCCCAGGGCCCCAGCATTTT | CASSEGPSPGPQHF
TRBJ2-5 | TRBV5-3 | TRBD2 | . | TGTGCCAGAAGCTTGGATACTAGCGGGGGGGGTGAGGAGACCCAGTACTTC | CARSLDTSGGGEETQYF
TRBJ1-1 | TRBV5-4 | . | few | TGTGCCAGCAGCGACACCCGAGTGGCGAACACTGAAGCTTTCTTT | CASSDTRVANTEAFF
TRBJ2-2 | TRBV11-3 | TRBD2 | . | TGTGCCAGCAGCCGTACTAGCGGTGGCGGGGAGCTGTTTTTT | CASSRTSGGGELFF
TRBJ2-2 | TRBV28 | TRBD2 | . | TGTGCCACCTACACTGGGACTAGCGCCAACACCGGGGAGCTGTTTTTT | CATYTGTSANTGELFF
TRBJ2-7 | TRBV5-8 | TRBD1 | . | TGTGCCAGCAGCTTGGAGGGGACAGGGCACTACGAGCAGTACTTC | CASSLEGTGHYEQYF
TRBJ1-3 | TRBV10-3 | TRBD1 | . | TGTGCCATCAGTGAGCCGGGACAGAAGATAACTGGAAACACCATATATTTT | CAISEPGQKITGNTIYF
TRBJ2-5 | TRBV5-1 | TRBD1 | . | TGCGCCAGCAGCTCAGGACAGGGAGCTGCTCAAGAGACCCAGTACTTC | CASSSGQGAAQETQYF
TRBJ1-2 | TRBV20-1 | . | . | TGCAGTTCTGAGGAGTATGGCTACACCTTC | CSSEEYGYTF
TRBJ2-1 | TRBV5-1 | . | . | TGCGCCAGCAGCTTAACAGGGCTTCCAAATGAGCAGTTCTTC | CASSLTGLPNEQFF
TRBJ2-7 | TRBV5-1 | . | . | TGCGCCAGCAGCTTGAATTTGGACGGGACCTACGAGCAGTACTTC | CASSLNLDGTYEQYF
TRBJ2-4 | TRBV11-3 | . | . | TGTGCCAGCAGCTTAGATTCGGAAAACATTCAGTACTTC | CASSLDSENIQYF
TRBJ2-2 | TRBV7-3 | . | . | TGTGCCAGCAGCACTGGGTCAGGGGACACCGGGGAGCTGTTTTTT | CASSTGSGDTGELFF
TRBJ1-1 | TRBV12-5 | . | . | TGTGCTAGTGGTTTCGAGGGGAACACTGAAGCTTTCTTT | CASGFEGNTEAFF
TRBJ2-7 | TRBV14 | TRBD1 | . | TGTGCCAGCAGCTTACACGGGACAGGGAGAGAGCAGTACTTC | CASSLHGTGREQYF
TRBJ1-1 | TRBV18 | . | . | TGTGCCAGCTCACAAGGAGAGAACACTGAAGCTTTCTTT | CASSQGENTEAFF
TRBJ2-5 | TRBV15 | TRBD2 | . | TGTGCCACCAGCAGAGACGCGGCTAGCGGGGGGCTCCCCCAGTACTTC | CATSRDAASGGLPQYF
TRBJ1-3 | TRBV6-5 | . | . | TGTGCCAGCAGTTTTATCTACGGTCGAAACACCATATATTTT | CASSFIYGRNTIYF
TRBJ1-4 | TRBV7-2 | . | . | TGTGCCAGCAGCTTTTGGCGGGGGCTGAACGAAAAACTGTTTTTT | CASSFWRGLNEKLFF
TRBJ2-1 | TRBV6-5 | TRBD1 | . | TGTGCCAGCCGAACCACAGGGGGCGGTCACAATGAGCAGTTCTTC | CASRTTGGGHNEQFF
TRBJ1-5 | TRBV28 | . | . | TGTGCCAGCAGCAATGATCAGCCCCAGCATTTT | CASSNDQPQHF
TRBJ1-5 | TRBV6-1 | . | . | TGTGCCAGCAGTGACCGGGTTGGAGGCAATCAGCCCCAGCATTTT | CASSDRVGGNQPQHF
TRBJ2-7 | TRBV7-8 | TRBD1 | few | TGTGCCAGCAGCTTTGGGGACAGCGCCTACGAGCAGTACTTC | CASSFGDSAYEQYF
TRBJ2-7 | TRBV28 | . | . | TGTGCCAGCACTCCCGGGACAACCCTTTACGAGCAGTACTTC | CASTPGTTLYEQYF
TRBJ2-3 | TRBV18 | . | . | TGTGCCAGCTCACCCTCAGGTCCGCAGTATTTT | CASSPSGPQYF
TRBJ2-3 | TRBV19 | TRBD2 | once | TGTGCCAGTAGCAACAGGCAGCGGGGTATTCTTAGGGATACGCAGTATTTT | CASSNRQRGILRDTQYF
TRBJ1-1 | TRBV7-3 | . | . | TGTGCCAGCAGCGCGGGACGGCAGAACACTGAAGCTTTCTTT | CASSAGRQNTEAFF
TRBJ2-7 | TRBV9 | TRBD2 | . | TGTGCCAGCAGCGTAGGCGGGAGCTCCTACGAGCAGTACTTC | CASSVGGSSYEQYF
TRBJ2-7 | TRBV6-5 | . | . | TGTGCCAGCAGTTACTCCCAGGGGGAGGTCGAGCAGTACTTC | CASSYSQGEVEQYF
TRBJ2-1 | TRBV5-5 | . | . | TGTGCCAGCAGCGAGACTGCTCCCCTCTCCTACAATGAGCAGTTCTTC | CASSETAPLSYNEQFF
TRBJ2-7 | TRBV27 | TRBD2 | . | TGTGCCAGCAGCTCCCGGACTAGCGGGGAGGTCAGCGAGCAGTACTTC | CASSSRTSGEVSEQYF
TRBJ1-2 | TRBV29-1 | . | . | TGCAGCGTTGAAGAGCTCAGTTATGGCTACACCTTC | CSVEELSYGYTF
TRBJ2-7 | TRBV10-3 | . | . | TGTGCCATAAAGGACGGGGTTGGGCTGGACGAGCAGTACTTC | CAIKDGVGLDEQYF
TRBJ2-1 | TRBV19 | . | . | TGTGCCAGTAGTATAGGGGAGGAGCAGTTCTTC | CASSIGEEQFF
TRBJ1-1 | TRBV19 | TRBD1 | . | TGTGCCAGTATGCCGGGACAGGGCACTGAAGCTTTCTTT | CASMPGQGTEAFF
TRBJ1-1 | TRBV7-8 | TRBD1 | . | TGTGCCAGCAGCGTAGAGGGACAGGGCAGCACTGAAGCTTTCTTT | CASSVEGQGSTEAFF
TRBJ1-1 | TRBV6-5 | TRBD1 | once | TGTGCCAGCAGTTCTACAGGGGGAAGGGTGGGCACTGAAGCTTTCTTT | CASSSTGGRVGTEAFF
TRBJ2-7 | TRBV7-8 | . | . | TGTGCCAGCAGCTTAGGGACTCTTTCCTACGAGCAGTACTTC | CASSLGTLSYEQYF
TRBJ1-2 | TRBV5-1 | . | once | TGCGCCAGCAGCTCCAGTAATAACTATGGCTACACCTTC | CASSSSNNYGYTF